Shown below are 28 T cell receptor beta chains from a single sample sequenced in a study of blood T cell repertoires in COVID-19. Sequencing was performed with immunoSEQ multiplex PCR; in TCRdb, only in-frame clones are kept and a portion is missing. Of approximately 89,000 clones detected, just under 85% appear once; the ten largest clones hold about 11%. Sequenced: peripheral blood. Receptors originate from a woman aged 70-85 years with active or convalescent COVID-19.

The chain combines TRBV9 with TRBJ1-5, with D uncertain. This CDR3 spans 14 amino acids. V lost 0 bases to trimming and J lost 3 bases, with 7 bases between them. Germline assignment: CDR1 SGDLS and CDR2 YYNGEE. The CDR3 sequence is CASSVGGANQPQHF. CDR3 sequence (DNA): TGTGCCAGCAGCGTAGGAGGAGCCAATCAGCCCCAGCATTTT.

The count of this clone is one. The chain recombines TRBV3-1 (or the pseudogene TRBV3-2) with TRBJ2-1; D not certain. Germline CDR1 and CDR2: LGHDT and YNNKEL (reference sequence). This CDR3 has 17 residues. V lost 1 base, J lost 0 bases, and 13 bases lay in between. The CDR3 here is CASSQVRQASSYNEQFF. The CDR3 nucleotides are TGTGCCAGCAGCCAAGTTCGTCAGGCGAGCTCCTACAATGAGCAGTTCTTC.

This chain links TRBV28 with TRBJ2-7; D perhaps matches TRBD2 (6 bases). V gave up 8 bases and J gave up 6 bases, with 17 bases separating them. The CDR3 consists of 13 residues. CDR1 is MDHEN and CDR2 is SYDVKM in the germline V gene. Here the CDR3 DNA reads TGTGCCAGCCAGAGCGGAGGGGTACGCGAGCAGTACTTC. Protein: CASQSGGVREQYF.

V usage is TRBV28 and J usage is TRBJ2-7, with D possibly being TRBD2 (7 bases). CDR1 is MDHEN and CDR2 is SYDVKM in the germline V gene. V was cut by 4 bases and J by 1 base, with 14 bases left in between. CDR3 size: 15 residues. CDR3 residues: CASSSGGGGSYEQYF. The CDR3, as DNA: TGTGCCAGCAGTTCGGGGGGCGGTGGATCCTACGAGCAGTACTTC.

V gene TRBV6-5 combines with J gene TRBJ1-4, with 8 positions matching TRBD1. The germline V gene has CDR1 MNHEY and CDR2 SVGAGI. The CDR3 sequence is 12 residues long. J gave up 10 bases and V 6 bases, and 4 bases lay outside the gene matches. The CDR3 DNA reads TGTGCCAGCAGAGGACAGGGCGGAAAACTGTTTTTT. Amino acids: CASRGQGGKLFF.

The CDR3 DNA follows: TGCGCCAGCAGCCAAGGAACCCAGGGGACATCCTACGAGCAGTACTTC. It is translated as CASSQGTQGTSYEQYF. The chain combines TRBV4-1 with TRBJ2-7; a possible D gene is TRBD1 (6 bases). Trimming cost V 1 base and J 1 base, with 14 bases left between them. The CDR3 contains 16 residues. The germline gives CDR1 MGHRA, CDR2 YSYEKL.

There are a few counts of this clone. The rearrangement joins TRBV18 to TRBJ1-1; tentatively, D is TRBD1 (5 bases). Germline V gene sequence: CDR1 KGHSH, CDR2 LQKENI. The V end was cut by 4 bases, the J end by 1 base, with 7 bases between. The CDR3 loop spans 13 amino acids. CDR3 residues: CASSRDRNTEAFF. CDR3 DNA: TGTGCCAGCTCACGAGACAGGAACACTGAAGCTTTCTTT. Using reference TRBV18 and TRBJ1-1 for the parts outside the CDR3, the full variable domain is NAGVMQNPRHLVRRRGQEARLRCSPMKGHSHVYWYRQLPEEGLKFMVYLQKENIIDESGMPKERFSAEFPKEGPSILRIQQVVRGDSAAYFCASSRDRNTEAFFGQGTRLTVV.

The V call is TRBV5-1, the J call TRBJ1-2; D is uncertain. V was clipped by 3 bases and J by 4 bases, with 10 bases between them. In germline, CDR1 is SGHRS, CDR2 YFSETQ. This CDR3 spans 13 amino acids. The CDR3 reads CASSSGLIYGYTF. The CDR3 nucleotides read TGCGCCAGCAGCTCAGGACTGATCTATGGCTACACCTTC.

This clone occurred a few times. The V and J genes are TRBV28 and TRBJ2-5; D might be TRBD2 (5 bases). The CDR3 contains 15 residues. V lost 6 bases and J lost 4, with 18 bases in between. Germline V gives CDR1 MDHEN, CDR2 SYDVKM. The CDR3 loop is CASRRLYIALETQYF. CDR3 bases: TGTGCCAGCAGACGATTATATATAGCGCTAGAGACCCAGTACTTC.

This clone was observed a single time. This chain links TRBV18 with TRBJ1-1; TRBD1 might be the D (6 bases). This CDR3 has 14 amino acids. The germline gives CDR1 KGHSH, CDR2 LQKENI. Trimming removed 3 bases from V and 4 bases from J, with 12 bases in between. The CDR3 coding sequence is TGTGCCAGCTCACCGCTCGACAGGACCACTGAAGCTTTCTTT. Protein sequence: CASSPLDRTTEAFF. Full variable domain (missing parts from reference TRBV18 and TRBJ1-1): NAGVMQNPRHLVRRRGQEARLRCSPMKGHSHVYWYRQLPEEGLKFMVYLQKENIIDESGMPKERFSAEFPKEGPSILRIQQVVRGDSAAYFCASSPLDRTTEAFFGQGTRLTVV.

CDR3: CASSLAGGLAKNIQYF. Written as DNA, the CDR3 is TGTGCCAGCAGCTTGGCGGGGGGGCTTGCCAAAAACATTCAGTACTTC. J is TRBJ2-4 and V is TRBV5-8; the match to TRBD2 covers 8 bases. Germline CDR1 SGHTS, CDR2 YDEGEE. The CDR3 runs 16 residues. The V segment lost 0 bases and the J segment 1 base; nucleotides outside the gene matches: 3.

The chain couples TRBV19 to TRBJ1-1; 10 nucleotides match TRBD1. There are 13 residues in the CDR3. Germline V gene data show CDR1 as LNHDA and CDR2 as SQIVND (reference sequence). Trimming at V came to 4 bases and at J to 6 bases, leaving 2 bases not matched to a gene. CDR3 sequence (DNA): TGTGCCAGTAGTACGACAGGGGGCTCTGAAGCTTTCTTT. Its protein product is CASSTTGGSEAFF.

This clone was observed a single time. This rearrangement joins TRBV19 to TRBJ2-3; TRBD2 aligns across 10 bases. Per the germline V gene, CDR1 is LNHDA and CDR2 is SQIVND (reference sequence). V gave up 8 bases and J gave up 1 base; unmatched junction bases: 6. The CDR3 loop spans 15 amino acids. The CDR3 bases are TGTGCCAGTCTATCCGGGACTAGCGGCACAGATACGCAGTATTTT. This translates into CASLSGTSGTDTQYF.

The V gene is TRBV7-2, the J gene TRBJ2-7, with TRBD1 matching over 8 bases. The CDR3 runs 14 residues. V dropped 1 base and J dropped 5; count of bases not matched to a gene: 4. Germline V lookup: CDR1 SGHTA, CDR2 FQGNSA. CDR3 coding DNA: TGTGCCAGCAGCTTAGACAGGGGGTTAAACGAGCAGTACTTC. It translates to CASSLDRGLNEQYF.

The rearrangement links TRBV10-3 to TRBJ1-5, with D possibly TRBD1 on 6 matching bases. Deletions cut 3 bases from V and 7 bases from J, with 19 bases between. CDR3 length: 16 amino acids. Germline V gene lookup returns CDR1 ENHRY and CDR2 SYGVKD. This CDR3 reads CAISDPRGGPVQPQHF. The CDR3 DNA sequence: TGTGCCATCAGTGATCCGAGGGGGGGGCCGGTGCAGCCCCAGCATTTT.

This clone has a handful of counts. The chain has TRBV29-1 and TRBJ2-2; D might be TRBD1 (6 bases). The CDR3 consists of 15 residues. The V end was cut by 7 bases, the J end by 0 bases, with 15 bases between. From germline, CDR1 is SQVTM and CDR2 ANQGSEA. For the CDR3, the DNA is TGCAGCGCCCAGGGGCGGACCGCGAACACCGGGGAGCTGTTTTTT. Its translation: CSAQGRTANTGELFF.

The CDR3 protein is CASTLAGVGDEQFF. DNA of the CDR3: TGTGCCAGCACACTAGCGGGGGTAGGCGATGAGCAGTTCTTC. This chain links TRBV6-6 with TRBJ2-1; 11 bases fit TRBD2. Germline V gene sequence: CDR1 MNHNY, CDR2 SVGAGI (reference sequence). The V segment lost 7 bases and the J segment 8 bases; nucleotides outside the gene matches: 7. The CDR3 has 14 amino acids.

V is TRBV6-1 and J is TRBJ1-2; D is unresolved. There are 12 residues in the CDR3. Trimming removed 2 bases at V and 5 bases at J, with 6 bases between. The germline CDR1 and CDR2 sequences are MNHNS and SASEGT. CDR3 region: CASSELSYGYTF. The DNA of the CDR3 is TGTGCCAGCAGTGAACTGAGTTATGGCTACACCTTC.

The V and J genes are TRBV6-5 and TRBJ1-2; D call uncertain. CDR3 length equals 13 residues. The V end lost 6 bases, the J end lost 2 bases, and 10 bases lay between the germline ends. Per the germline V gene, CDR1 is MNHEY and CDR2 is SVGAGI. The CDR3 loop reads CASSPGLNYGYTF. The CDR3 DNA reads TGTGCCAGCAGCCCCGGTCTAAACTATGGCTACACCTTC.

The chain has TRBV27 and TRBJ1-4; the D gene is possibly TRBD1 (6 bases). Per the germline V gene, CDR1 is MNHEY and CDR2 is SMNVEV (reference sequence). V lost 4 bases to trimming and J lost 5 bases, with 17 bases between them. CDR3 length: 16 residues. The CDR3 region is CASSSVTGRGNEKLFF. CDR3 nucleotides: TGTGCCAGCAGTTCAGTGACAGGACGGGGCAATGAAAAACTGTTTTTT.

The chain couples TRBV7-2 to TRBJ1-1; D not resolved. The CDR3 sequence is 13 residues long. V lost 1 base to trimming and J lost 11 bases, with 14 bases between them. The germline V gene has CDR1 SGHTA and CDR2 FQGNSA. The CDR3 loop is CASSLGSVTGAFF. For the CDR3, the DNA is TGTGCCAGCAGCTTAGGGTCGGTGACGGGGGCTTTCTTT.

The rearrangement links TRBV7-2 to TRBJ2-7; TRBD2 matches 7 bases. CDR1 SGHTA and CDR2 FQGNSA come from the germline V gene. The J segment lost 0 bases and the V segment lost 3 bases, leaving 2 bases of the junction unmatched. This CDR3 has 14 residues. The CDR3: CASSFRDYSYEQYF. The CDR3 coding sequence is TGTGCCAGCAGCTTCCGGGACTACTCCTACGAGCAGTACTTC.

V and J are TRBV5-1 and TRBJ2-3; 8 nucleotides agree with TRBD1. With 0 bases clipped from V and 4 bases from J, the junction kept 4 bases outside the gene matches. This CDR3 is 15 amino acids long. CDR1 is SGHRS and CDR2 is YFSETQ in the germline V gene. The CDR3 nucleotides read TGCGCCAGCAGCTTGGGGACAGGGAAAGCAGATACGCAGTATTTT. Protein: CASSLGTGKADTQYF.

The chain is built from TRBV2 and TRBJ1-5, with 8 bases that match TRBD1. Germline-derived CDR1 and CDR2 are SNHLY and FYNNEI. CDR3 length equals 14 residues. Trimming cost V 6 bases and J 5 bases; bases outside gene matches: 6. The CDR3 DNA reads as TGTGCCAGCAGGGATCCCAGGGGGCATCAGCCCCAGCATTTT. It translates to CASRDPRGHQPQHF.

The chain uses TRBV12-3 or TRBV12-4 and TRBJ2-1; 8 nucleotides line up with TRBD2. The CDR3 spans 13 residues. V gave up 6 bases and J gave up 7 bases; unmatched junction bases: 5. CDR3 nucleotide sequence: TGTGCCAGCAGGACCGGGACTAGGAATGAGCAGTTCTTC. Protein product: CASRTGTRNEQFF.

J is TRBJ2-7 and V is TRBV10-3, with 7 bases lining up with TRBD2. Germline-derived CDR1 and CDR2 are ENHRY and SYGVKD. The CDR3 length is 12 residues. The V segment lost 2 bases and the J segment 6 bases; nucleotides outside the gene matches: 1. CDR3 residues: CAISEREAEQYF. The CDR3 DNA sequence: TGTGCCATCAGTGAGCGGGAGGCCGAGCAGTACTTC.

The chain joins TRBV28 to TRBJ1-2, with D uncertain. V lost 4 bases, J lost 7 bases, and 16 bases lay in between. This CDR3 comprises 14 residues. Germline lookup yields CDR1 MDHEN and CDR2 SYDVKM. CDR3 loop: CASSSPAGRGGYTF. Here the CDR3 DNA reads TGTGCCAGCAGTTCCCCCGCCGGACGGGGTGGCTACACCTTC.

The chain has TRBV7-9 and TRBJ2-2; D is unresolved. The CDR3 has 15 residues. Germline CDR1 and CDR2: SEHNR and FQNEAQ (reference sequence). The V end was cut by 5 bases, the J end by 1 base, with 11 bases between. The CDR3 loop reads CASSPQTVNTGELFF. The CDR3 region has the DNA TGTGCCAGCAGCCCTCAAACGGTGAACACCGGGGAGCTGTTTTTT.